The clone carrying this T cell receptor (beta chain) was detected ten times or more. In the same sample, other DNA sequences code for this CDR3. TCRdb keeps only in-frame clones here, not all; method: immunoSEQ multiplex PCR. The table records 300,000 to 350,000 clones, 87% of them present only once. The entry originates in a study of blood T cell repertoires in COVID-19. For the study at large: In each case, the material was cDNA or gDNA derived from T cells, B-cell-depleted T cells, or PBMCs.

CDR3 length: 15 residues. The V and J ends lost 6 bases and 1 base, in that order; junction bases with no gene match: 7. The germline V gene encodes CDR1 MDHEN and CDR2 SYDVKM. The source of this sequence is a man aged 18 to 29 with active or convalescent COVID-19. The chain couples TRBV28 to TRBJ1-1; 8 bases agree with TRBD1. Sequenced input: peripheral blood. The CDR3 protein is CASSPRQGRNTEAFF. The CDR3, as DNA: TGTGCCAGCAGCCCTCGACAGGGGAGGAACACTGAAGCTTTCTTT.